One sample yielded the 8 T cell receptor beta chains listed below, sequenced in a study of cytomegalovirus exposure and HLA in healthy donors. PCR primers comprised 60 Vbeta and 13 Jbeta primers. The protocol was immunoSEQ multiplex PCR, while the TCRdb copy is restricted to in-frame clones and leaves out a portion. The top ten hold more than 3% of the sample, which has 120,000 or so clones, around three quarters seen once. The sample consisted of PBMCs. These receptors were collected from a male donor in good health and CMV-seronegative.

The V call is TRBV6-1, the J call TRBJ2-1, with 8 nucleotides matching TRBD1. Germline values: CDR1 MNHNS, CDR2 SASEGT. CDR3 size: 14 residues. The ends lost 4 bases at V and 8 bases at J; junction bases unmatched: 7. The CDR3, as DNA: TGTGCCAGCAGTGGACGGACAGGGAACTATGAGCAGTTCTTC. It codes for CASSGRTGNYEQFF.

This clone was seen a few times. This chain links TRBV2 with TRBJ2-7; a weak D match, TRBD1 (6 bases). The CDR3 runs to 16 residues. V dropped 6 bases and J dropped 0 bases, with 18 bases sitting between them. The germline V gene has CDR1 SNHLY and CDR2 FYNNEI. The DNA of the CDR3 is TGTGCCAGCAGGCCGCACAGGGAGAACTTCTCCTACGAGCAGTACTTC. Translated: CASRPHRENFSYEQYF.

This clone was counted only a few times. The chain carries TRBV19 and TRBJ2-1; a possible D gene is TRBD2 (6 bases). The V gene's germline CDR1 is LNHDA and CDR2 SQIVND (reference sequence). V gave up 3 bases and J gave up 7 bases, with 25 bases separating them. This CDR3 is built from 18 residues. CDR3 in amino acids: CASSIVGGTRTFINEQFF. The CDR3 coding sequence is TGTGCCAGTAGTATCGTGGGAGGCACGCGGACCTTTATTAATGAGCAGTTCTTC.

V usage is TRBV15 and J usage is TRBJ2-7; D ambiguous. This CDR3 contains 16 residues. V was cut by 1 base and J by 2 bases, with 15 bases left in between. Germline-derived CDR1 and CDR2 are LNHNV and YYDKDF (reference sequence). CDR3 protein: CATSRGLIGTAYEQYF. The CDR3 bases are TGTGCCACCAGCAGAGGGCTGATTGGCACAGCCTACGAGCAGTACTTC.

The V gene is TRBV6-6, the J gene TRBJ2-1, with 9 nucleotides matching TRBD1. V shed 2 bases, J shed 9 bases, and the junction held 11 bases outside the gene matches. The CDR3 is made up of 16 amino acids. CDR1 is MNHNY, CDR2 SVGAGI, per germline (reference sequence). CDR3 protein: CASSYQTGGGMSEQFF. CDR3 DNA: TGTGCCAGCAGTTACCAAACAGGGGGCGGAATGTCTGAGCAGTTCTTC.

The chain recombines TRBV28 with TRBJ1-1; TRBD1 might be the D (5 bases). Trimming cost V 6 bases and J 11 bases, with 16 bases left between them. Germline CDR1 is MDHEN and CDR2 is SYDVKM. This CDR3 comprises 12 residues. The CDR3 spells CASSQIGVPAFF. In nucleotides, the CDR3 is TGTGCCAGCAGCCAAATAGGGGTCCCCGCTTTCTTT.

The genes are TRBV10-2 and TRBJ2-1, with 12 bases that match TRBD2. CDR3 length: 15 amino acids. From germline, CDR1 is WSHSY and CDR2 SAAADI. Germline trimming cut 8 bases from V and 6 bases from J; bases unmatched to any gene: 8. The CDR3 region has the DNA TGCGCCAGCGGGGCGACTAGCGGGAGTATCAATGAGCAGTTCTTC. It encodes CASGATSGSINEQFF.

This chain links TRBV2 with TRBJ1-2, with 8 bases fitting TRBD1. The germline CDR1 and CDR2 sequences are SNHLY and FYNNEI. The CDR3 is made up of 11 amino acids. V dropped 10 bases and J dropped 3; count of bases not matched to a gene: 1. The DNA of the CDR3 is TGTGCCACACAGGGGGACTATGGCTACACCTTC. Amino acids: CATQGDYGYTF.